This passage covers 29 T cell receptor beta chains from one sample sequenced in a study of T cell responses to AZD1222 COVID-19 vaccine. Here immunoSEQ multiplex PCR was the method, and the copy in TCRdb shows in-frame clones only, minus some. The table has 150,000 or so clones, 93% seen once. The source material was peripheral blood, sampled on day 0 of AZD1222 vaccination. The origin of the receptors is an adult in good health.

In DNA form, the CDR3 reads TGTGCCTGGAGTCAACAGGGGGTTGAAGCTTTCTTT. This encodes CAWSQQGVEAFF. The chain links TRBV30 to TRBJ1-1; 8 bases are shared with TRBD1. With V trimmed by 2 bases and J by 7 bases, 3 bases remained unmatched. The CDR3 contains 12 residues. Germline values: CDR1 GTSNPN, CDR2 SVGIG (reference sequence).

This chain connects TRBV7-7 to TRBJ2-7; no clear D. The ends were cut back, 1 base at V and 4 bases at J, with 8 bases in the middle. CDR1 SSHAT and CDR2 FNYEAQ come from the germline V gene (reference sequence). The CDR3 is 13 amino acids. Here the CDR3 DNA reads TGTGCCAGCAGCTTAGATTATGGGTACGAGCAGTACTTC. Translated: CASSLDYGYEQYF.

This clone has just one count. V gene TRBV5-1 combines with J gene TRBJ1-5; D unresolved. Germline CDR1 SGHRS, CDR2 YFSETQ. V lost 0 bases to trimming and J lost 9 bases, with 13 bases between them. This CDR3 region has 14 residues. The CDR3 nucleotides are TGCGCCAGCAGCTTGGGGGCGGGCAGCCTGCCCCAGCATTTT. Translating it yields CASSLGAGSLPQHF.

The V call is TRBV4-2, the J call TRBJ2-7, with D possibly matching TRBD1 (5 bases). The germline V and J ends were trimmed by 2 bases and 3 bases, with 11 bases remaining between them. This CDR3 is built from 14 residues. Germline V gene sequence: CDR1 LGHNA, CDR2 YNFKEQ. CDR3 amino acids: CASSQPDRGYEQYF. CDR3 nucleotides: TGTGCCAGCAGCCAACCAGACAGAGGCTACGAGCAGTACTTC.

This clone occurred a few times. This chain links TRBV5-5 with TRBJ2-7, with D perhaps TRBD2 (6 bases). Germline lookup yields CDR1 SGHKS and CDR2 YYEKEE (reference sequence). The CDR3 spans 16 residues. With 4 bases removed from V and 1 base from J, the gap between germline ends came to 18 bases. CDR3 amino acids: CASSPGLANRSYEQYF. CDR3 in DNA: TGTGCCAGCAGCCCCGGCCTAGCGAACCGTTCCTACGAGCAGTACTTC.

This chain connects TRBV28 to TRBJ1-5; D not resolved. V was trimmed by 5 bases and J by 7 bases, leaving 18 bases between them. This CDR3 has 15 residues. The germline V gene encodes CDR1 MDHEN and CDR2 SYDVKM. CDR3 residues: CASSPPREGGQPQHF. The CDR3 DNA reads TGTGCCAGCAGTCCACCTCGGGAGGGCGGGCAGCCCCAGCATTTT.

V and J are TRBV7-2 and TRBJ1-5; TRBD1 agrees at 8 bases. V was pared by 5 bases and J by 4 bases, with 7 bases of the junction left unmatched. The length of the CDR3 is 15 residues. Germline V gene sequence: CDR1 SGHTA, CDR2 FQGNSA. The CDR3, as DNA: TGTGCCAGCAGCCCGCGGACAGGGTATAATCAGCCCCAGCATTTT. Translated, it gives CASSPRTGYNQPQHF.

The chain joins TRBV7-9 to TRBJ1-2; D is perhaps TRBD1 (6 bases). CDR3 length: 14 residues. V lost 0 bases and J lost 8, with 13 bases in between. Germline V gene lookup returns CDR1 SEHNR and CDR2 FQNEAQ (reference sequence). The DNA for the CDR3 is TGTGCCAGCAGCTTAGCCCAACAGGGCAGGGGCTACACCTTC. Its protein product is CASSLAQQGRGYTF.

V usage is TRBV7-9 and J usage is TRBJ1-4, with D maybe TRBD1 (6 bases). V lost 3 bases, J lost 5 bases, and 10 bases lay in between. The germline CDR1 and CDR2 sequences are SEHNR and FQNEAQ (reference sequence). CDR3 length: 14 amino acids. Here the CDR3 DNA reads TGTGCCAGCAGCTTGGGGGCAGAAAATGAAAAACTGTTTTTT. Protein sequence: CASSLGAENEKLFF.

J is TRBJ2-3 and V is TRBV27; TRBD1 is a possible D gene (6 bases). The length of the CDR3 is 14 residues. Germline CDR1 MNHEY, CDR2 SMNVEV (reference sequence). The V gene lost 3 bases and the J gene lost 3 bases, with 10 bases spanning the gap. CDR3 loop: CASSFTGKTDTQYF. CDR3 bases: TGTGCCAGCAGTTTTACAGGGAAAACAGATACGCAGTATTTT.

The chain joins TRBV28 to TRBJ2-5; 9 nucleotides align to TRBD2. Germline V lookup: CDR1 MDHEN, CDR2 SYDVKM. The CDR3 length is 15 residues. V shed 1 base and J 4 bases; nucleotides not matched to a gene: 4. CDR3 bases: TGTGCCAGCAGTTTATCGGCGGGAGGGGTAGAGACCCAGTACTTC. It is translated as CASSLSAGGVETQYF.

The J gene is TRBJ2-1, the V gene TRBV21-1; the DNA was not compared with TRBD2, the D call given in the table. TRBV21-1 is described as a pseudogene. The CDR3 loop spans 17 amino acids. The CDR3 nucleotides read TGTGCCAGCAGCAAAAGCCGTACTAGCGGGAGTTTGGATGAGCAGTTCTTC. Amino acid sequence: CASSKSRTSGSLDEQFF.

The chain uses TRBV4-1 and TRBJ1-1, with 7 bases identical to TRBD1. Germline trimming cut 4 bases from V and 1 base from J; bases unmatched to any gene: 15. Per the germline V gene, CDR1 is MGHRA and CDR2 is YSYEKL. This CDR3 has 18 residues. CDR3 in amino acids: CASSPHLRLQGENTEAFF. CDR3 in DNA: TGCGCCAGCAGCCCACATTTACGCCTTCAGGGGGAGAACACTGAAGCTTTCTTT.

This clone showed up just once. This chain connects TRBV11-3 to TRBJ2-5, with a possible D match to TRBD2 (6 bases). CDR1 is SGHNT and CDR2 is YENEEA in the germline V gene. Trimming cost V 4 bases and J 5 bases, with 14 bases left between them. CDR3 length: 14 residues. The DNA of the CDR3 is TGTGCCAGCAGCTCTTCCCCGGGGGTTGAGACCCAGTACTTC. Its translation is CASSSSPGVETQYF. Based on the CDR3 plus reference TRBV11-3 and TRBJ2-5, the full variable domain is EAGVVQSPRYKIIEKKQPVAFWCNPISGHNTLYWYLQNLGQGPELLIRYENEEAVDDSQLPKDRFSAERLKGVDSTLKIQPAELGDSAVYLCASSSSPGVETQYFGPGTRLLVL.

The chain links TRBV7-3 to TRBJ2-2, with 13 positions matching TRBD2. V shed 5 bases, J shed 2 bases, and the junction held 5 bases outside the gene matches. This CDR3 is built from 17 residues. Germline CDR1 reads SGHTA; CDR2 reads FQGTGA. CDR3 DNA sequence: TGTGCCAGCAGCCACGGGACTAGCGGGAAAAACACCGGGGAGCTGTTTTTT. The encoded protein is CASSHGTSGKNTGELFF.

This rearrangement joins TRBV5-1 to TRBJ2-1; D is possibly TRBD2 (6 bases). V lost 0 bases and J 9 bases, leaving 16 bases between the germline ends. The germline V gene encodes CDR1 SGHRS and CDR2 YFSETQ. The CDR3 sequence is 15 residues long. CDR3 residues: CASSLGGRTTGEQFF. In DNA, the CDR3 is TGCGCCAGCAGCTTGGGAGGCAGGACTACAGGTGAGCAGTTCTTC.

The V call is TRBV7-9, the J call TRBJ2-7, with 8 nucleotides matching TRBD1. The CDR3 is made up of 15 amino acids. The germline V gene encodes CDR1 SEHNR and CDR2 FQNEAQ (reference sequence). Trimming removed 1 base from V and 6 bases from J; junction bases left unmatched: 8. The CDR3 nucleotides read TGTGCCAGCAGCTTAGGTGGAGGACAGGGTGCCGAGCAGTACTTC. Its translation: CASSLGGGQGAEQYF. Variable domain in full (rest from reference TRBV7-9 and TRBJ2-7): DTGVSQNPRHKITKRGQNVTFRCDPISEHNRLYWYRQTLGQGPEFLTYFQNEAQLEKSRLLSDRFSAERPKGSFSTLEIQRTEQGDSAMYLCASSLGGGQGAEQYFGPGTRLTVT.

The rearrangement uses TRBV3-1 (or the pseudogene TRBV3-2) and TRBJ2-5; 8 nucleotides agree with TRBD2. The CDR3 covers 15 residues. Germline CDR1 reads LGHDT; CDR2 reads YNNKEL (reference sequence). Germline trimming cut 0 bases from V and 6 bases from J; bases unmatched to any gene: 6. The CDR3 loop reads CASSQDLEREKTQYF. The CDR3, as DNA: TGTGCCAGCAGCCAAGATCTTGAGCGGGAGAAGACCCAGTACTTC.

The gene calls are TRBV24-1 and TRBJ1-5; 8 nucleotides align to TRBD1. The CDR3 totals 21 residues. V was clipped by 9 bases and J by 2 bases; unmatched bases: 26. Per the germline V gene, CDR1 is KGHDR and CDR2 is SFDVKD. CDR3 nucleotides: TGTGCCACCCTCCCCCCCCGGGCCGGGACAGGAGTATTATCTGGCAATCAGCCCCAGCATTTT. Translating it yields CATLPPRAGTGVLSGNQPQHF.

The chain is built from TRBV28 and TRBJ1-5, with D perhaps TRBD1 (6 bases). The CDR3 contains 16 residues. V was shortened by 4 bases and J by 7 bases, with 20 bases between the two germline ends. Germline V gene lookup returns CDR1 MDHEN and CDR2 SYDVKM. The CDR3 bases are TGTGCCAGCAGTTCAATATTGAGACAGGCTTACCAGCCCCAGCATTTT. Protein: CASSSILRQAYQPQHF.

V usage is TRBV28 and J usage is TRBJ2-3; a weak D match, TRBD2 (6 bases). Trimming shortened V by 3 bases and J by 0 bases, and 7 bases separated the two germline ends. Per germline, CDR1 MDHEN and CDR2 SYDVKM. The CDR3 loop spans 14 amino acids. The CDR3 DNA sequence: TGTGCCAGCAGTTTCGGGACTAGCACAGATACGCAGTATTTT. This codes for CASSFGTSTDTQYF.

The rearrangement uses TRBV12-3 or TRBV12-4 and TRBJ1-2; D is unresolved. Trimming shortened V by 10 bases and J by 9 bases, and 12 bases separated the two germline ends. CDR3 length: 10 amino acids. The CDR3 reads CATFGQSYTF. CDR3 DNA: TGTGCCACCTTTGGCCAGAGCTACACCTTC.

The CDR3 DNA is TGCGCCAGCAGCCGCGCCCTTAGCGGAACGAGCTACAATGAGCAGTTCTTC. Protein: CASSRALSGTSYNEQFF. The chain couples TRBV5-1 to TRBJ2-1; TRBD2 is a possible D gene (6 bases). Per germline, CDR1 SGHRS and CDR2 YFSETQ. V lost 4 bases, J lost 3 bases, and 20 bases lay in between. This CDR3 contains 17 residues.

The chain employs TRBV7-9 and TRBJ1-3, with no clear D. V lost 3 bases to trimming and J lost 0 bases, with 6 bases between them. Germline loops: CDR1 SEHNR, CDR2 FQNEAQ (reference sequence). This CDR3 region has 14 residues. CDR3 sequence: CASSLTDSGNTIYF. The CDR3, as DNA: TGTGCCAGCAGCTTGACGGACTCTGGAAACACCATATATTTT.

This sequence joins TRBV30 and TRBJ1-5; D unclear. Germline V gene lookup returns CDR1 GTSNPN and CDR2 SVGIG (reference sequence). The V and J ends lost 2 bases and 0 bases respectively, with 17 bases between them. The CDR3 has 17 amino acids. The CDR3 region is CAWSNARDTLSNQPQHF. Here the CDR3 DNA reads TGTGCCTGGAGTAACGCCCGCGACACTCTTAGCAATCAGCCCCAGCATTTT.

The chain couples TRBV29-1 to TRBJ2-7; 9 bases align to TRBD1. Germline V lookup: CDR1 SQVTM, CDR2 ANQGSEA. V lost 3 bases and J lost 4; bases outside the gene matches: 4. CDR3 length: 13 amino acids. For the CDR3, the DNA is TGCAGCGTTGAGCTACAGGGGGCTTACGAGCAGTACTTC. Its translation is CSVELQGAYEQYF.

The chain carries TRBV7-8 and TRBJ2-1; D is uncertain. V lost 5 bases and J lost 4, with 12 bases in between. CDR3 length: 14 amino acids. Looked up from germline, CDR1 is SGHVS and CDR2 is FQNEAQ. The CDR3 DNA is TGTGCCAGCAGCGGGGTTGCGGTTTACAATGAGCAGTTCTTC. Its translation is CASSGVAVYNEQFF.

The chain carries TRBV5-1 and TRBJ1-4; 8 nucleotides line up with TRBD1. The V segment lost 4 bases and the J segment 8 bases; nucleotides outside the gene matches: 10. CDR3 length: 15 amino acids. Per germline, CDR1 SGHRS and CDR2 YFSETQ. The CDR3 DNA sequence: TGCGCCAGCAGCCTCGCGACAGGGGCTGAGGAAAAACTGTTTTTT. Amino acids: CASSLATGAEEKLFF.

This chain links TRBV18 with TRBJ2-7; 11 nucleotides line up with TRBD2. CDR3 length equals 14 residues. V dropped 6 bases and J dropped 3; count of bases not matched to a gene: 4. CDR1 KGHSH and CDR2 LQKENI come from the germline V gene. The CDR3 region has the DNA TGTGCCAGCTCCCCTAGCGGGAGGAGCTACGAGCAGTACTTC. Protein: CASSPSGRSYEQYF.